These T cell receptor beta chains were read from a single sample in a study of blood T cell repertoires in COVID-19. Assay: immunoSEQ multiplex PCR; the TCRdb copy retains only in-frame clones and omits some. The sample has 90,000 to 150,000 clones, around 79% seen once. Sequenced input: peripheral blood. These receptors all come from a man aged 50 to 59 with acute or convalescent COVID-19. Each CDR3 is given with its conserved first and last residue. The D gene is left open where the match is weak. Expanded clones get a size class; other rows say once, few or many, or leave the size out.

>.|TRBD2|TRBV28|TRBJ2-7
TGTGCCAGCAGGGGGGGGGTAATCTACGAGCAGTACTTC
CASRGGVIYEQYF
>.|.|TRBV24-1|TRBJ2-1
TGTGCCACCAGTGTCAGGGTCGACAATGAGCAGTTCTTC
CATSVRVDNEQFF
>few|.|TRBV7-3|TRBJ2-7
TGTGCCAGCAGCTTAATGGAGGGATCCTACGAGCAGTACTTC
CASSLMEGSYEQYF
>.|TRBD1|TRBV27|TRBJ2-7
TGTGCCAGCGGCCCCTTGACAGGGTGGCCCTACGAGCAGTACTTC
CASGPLTGWPYEQYF
>.|.|TRBV10-2|TRBJ1-1
TGCGCCAGCAGTGAGTCGAACAGAATTATGAACACTGAAGCTTTCTTT
CASSESNRIMNTEAFF
>.|.|TRBV5-6|TRBJ1-6
TGTGCCAGCAGCTTGTCTCTTTCAGGGGCTTGGTCACCCCTCCACTTT
CASSLSLSGAWSPLHF
>.|.|TRBV20-1|TRBJ1-6
TGCAGTGCGAGTTGGCACAGCTCCTATAATTCACCCCTCCACTTT
CSASWHSSYNSPLHF
>.|TRBD1|TRBV6-5|TRBJ2-1
TGTGCCAGCAGTCCGACAGGGGAGAATGAGCAGTTCTTC
CASSPTGENEQFF
>.|.|TRBV2|TRBJ1-3
TGTGCCAGGGGCGGGGAGGTGAAGAACGGAAACACCATATATTTT
CARGGEVKNGNTIYF
>.|TRBD1|TRBV6-5|TRBJ1-1
TGTGCCAGCACCAACCGGGACAGGGAAGCTTTCTTT
CASTNRDREAFF
>.|TRBD2|TRBV18|TRBJ2-1
TGTGCCAGCTCACCACCGGGAGGAGCGGGAGGGCAGAATGAGCAGTTCTTC
CASSPPGGAGGQNEQFF
>.|.|TRBV6-5|TRBJ1-3
TGTGCCACCCTGCGGGGCGCGATTGGAAACACCATATATTTT
CATLRGAIGNTIYF
>.|TRBD2|TRBV18|TRBJ2-7
TGTGCCAGCTCCCCCGGACTAGCGGGGGGGCCATACGAGCAGTACTTC
CASSPGLAGGPYEQYF
>.|TRBD1|TRBV5-1|TRBJ1-6
TGCGCCAGCAGTCTCGGGACAGGGGAATCACCCCTCCACTTT
CASSLGTGESPLHF
>.|.|TRBV6-5|TRBJ1-2
TGTGCCAGCAGTTTGACAGTTAACTATGGCTACACCTTC
CASSLTVNYGYTF
>.|TRBD2|TRBV6-4|TRBJ2-1
TGTGCCAGCACCGGACTAGCGGGGGGATACTACAATGAGCAGTTCTTC
CASTGLAGGYYNEQFF
>.|TRBD1|TRBV2|TRBJ2-1
TGTGCCAGCAGTGTCGGGACAGGGCTAGAGAATGAGCAGTTCTTC
CASSVGTGLENEQFF
>.|.|TRBV19|TRBJ1-1
TGTGCCACCCGAAGCGGACCGAACACTGAAGCTTTCTTT
CATRSGPNTEAFF
>few|TRBD1|TRBV27|TRBJ2-1
TGTGCCAGCAGAGGACCCCCGGGACAGGGCAATGAGCAGTTCTTC
CASRGPPGQGNEQFF
>.|TRBD2|TRBV11-2|TRBJ2-2
TGTGCCAGCAGCTTAGATGTACGGATTCTAGCGGGAGTAACCGGGGAGCTGTTTTTT
CASSLDVRILAGVTGELFF
>.|TRBD1|TRBV18|TRBJ1-2
TGTGCCAGCTCACCGGGAACAGGGGACTATGGCTACACCTTC
CASSPGTGDYGYTF
>.|TRBD1|TRBV4-2|TRBJ1-1
TGTGCCAGCAGCCAAGATGATACAGGGGACACTGAAGCTTTCTTT
CASSQDDTGDTEAFF
>.|.|TRBV14|TRBJ1-2
TGTGCCAGCAGCCAAGAGGAGGGTGGAGTAGGCTATGGCTACACCTTC
CASSQEEGGVGYGYTF
>once|.|TRBV3-1/TRBV3-2|TRBJ1-2
TGTGCCAGCAGCCAAGCGGGGATCTATGGCTACACCTTC
CASSQAGIYGYTF
>.|TRBD2|TRBV19|TRBJ2-3
TGTGCCAGTAGTCTGAGGACTAGCGGGGCCACAGATACGCAGTATTTT
CASSLRTSGATDTQYF
>.|.|TRBV19|TRBJ2-3
TGTGCCAGCGGTTTCCCCAGGGACACAGATACGCAGTATTTT
CASGFPRDTDTQYF